Presented here are 6 T cell receptor beta chains from one specimen sequenced in a study of blood T cell repertoires in COVID-19. Some clones are missing from TCRdb's copy, which holds only in-frame ones; the method was immunoSEQ multiplex PCR. The data hold 250,000 to 300,000 clones, with 75% to 90% observed a single time. The sample consisted of peripheral blood. All receptors come from a woman in her 40s who had recovered from COVID-19.

The genes are TRBV6-5 and TRBJ1-5; a possible D gene is TRBD1 (6 bases). Between the trimmed V and J ends, which lost 4 bases and 6 bases, there was a span of 13 bases. This CDR3 has 14 residues. Germline CDR1 reads MNHEY; CDR2 reads SVGAGI. The CDR3: CASSSQTGSQPQHF. The CDR3 DNA follows: TGTGCCAGCAGTTCCCAGACAGGATCTCAGCCCCAGCATTTT.

This sequence joins TRBV2 and TRBJ2-3; 10 bases match TRBD2. V gave up 0 bases and J gave up 3 bases; unmatched junction bases: 15. The CDR3 loop spans 20 amino acids. CDR1 is SNHLY, CDR2 FYNNEI, per germline. CDR3: CASSEALLAGRGVLTDTQYF. CDR3 coding DNA: TGTGCCAGCAGTGAAGCGCTACTAGCGGGGCGTGGTGTGTTGACAGATACGCAGTATTTT.

The chain links TRBV12-3 or TRBV12-4 to TRBJ1-3; D not resolved. V lost 4 bases and J lost 4, with 8 bases in between. This CDR3 has 13 residues. The CDR3 nucleotides read TGTGCCAGCAGTTACGCGGTAGGAAACACCATATATTTT. Protein: CASSYAVGNTIYF.

V usage is TRBV3-1 (or the pseudogene TRBV3-2) and J usage is TRBJ2-3; 10 bases match TRBD2. The CDR3 contains 22 residues. Looked up from germline, CDR1 is LGHDT and CDR2 is YNNKEL (reference sequence). V shed 0 bases, J shed 0 bases, and the junction held 18 bases outside the gene matches. The CDR3 bases are TGTGCCAGCAGCCAAGATGTCGCCGCCCGGACTAGCGGAAGAAAGAGCACAGATACGCAGTATTTT. Its translation: CASSQDVAARTSGRKSTDTQYF.

This chain joins TRBV10-1 and TRBJ1-1; D remains unclear. V lost 2 bases and J lost 8, with 12 bases in between. Germline V gene sequence: CDR1 WNHNN, CDR2 SYGVQD (reference sequence). The CDR3 is made up of 13 amino acids. In DNA form, the CDR3 reads TGCGCCAGCAGTGAGGTAGAGGGCAGGGAAGCTTTCTTT. This codes for CASSEVEGREAFF.

This rearrangement joins TRBV28 to TRBJ2-7, with 10 bases aligning to TRBD2. The CDR3 length is 15 residues. V dropped 4 bases and J dropped 2; count of bases not matched to a gene: 5. Germline lookup yields CDR1 MDHEN and CDR2 SYDVKM. The CDR3 nucleotides read TGTGCCAGCAGTTGGACTAGCGGATATACCTACGAGCAGTACTTC. Protein sequence: CASSWTSGYTYEQYF.